This TCR beta chain is from a study of T cells in Graves' hyperthyroidism and ophthalmopathy. For the study at large: Prior to any treatment, at the point of initial diagnosis, peripheral blood was collected.

The authors deemed Graves' hyperthyroidism stable absent ophthalmopathy progression within 18 months. This clonotype was observed at least ten times. TCR beta CDR3 regions were amplified from RNA transcripts. When the TCR CDR3 underwent first-round RT-PCR, the HTBI primer set was used. TCRdb re-called the multiplex PCR reads through MiXCR, storing one row per CDR3 protein. Of approximately 740,000 distinct CDR3 sequences listed, about 14% are singletons. CDR3 length: 14 amino acids. V lost 2 bases, J lost 0 bases, and 9 bases lay in between. From germline, CDR1 is SGHDT and CDR2 YYEEEE. The sample consisted of blood. This sequence was found in a woman aged 18-30 years with Graves' hyperthyroidism. The chain carries TRBV5-6 and TRBJ2-7; D is ambiguous. In nucleotides, the CDR3 is TGTGCCAGCAGCTTCGCGAGGAGCTCCTACGAGCAGTACTTC. This translates into CASSFARSSYEQYF.